This is a list of T cell receptor beta chains from one sample in a study of response to subunit inactivated influenza vaccine. TCRdb processed the RT-PCR reads anew with MiXCR; each CDR3 protein has one entry. The table lists 600,000 to 850,000 distinct CDR3 sequences, 14% of them singletons. The source material was PBMCs from blood, sampled less than 15 days before vaccination. These receptors all stem from a man in his forties or fifties who received an inactivated influenza vaccine. CDR3s include the opening cysteine and the closing phenylalanine or tryptophan. A D gene is named only where the DNA matches it firmly. Size is omitted from some rows. Given values are once, few, many or a class for expanded clones.

d_call	v_call	j_call	clone_size	cdr3_nt	cdr3_aa
-	TRBV20-1	TRBJ2-5	-	TGCAGTGCTAAGGGGGAGACCCAGTACTTC	CSAKGETQYF
-	TRBV7-9	TRBJ2-1	-	TGTGCCAGCAGCTTAGCCTGGGGGGACGGTTACTACAATGAGCAGTTCTTC	CASSLAWGDGYYNEQFF
-	TRBV4-2	TRBJ2-1	-	TGTGCCAGCAGCCAAGAACTTAATGTGGGGTACAATGAGCAGTTCTTC	CASSQELNVGYNEQFF
TRBD2	TRBV29-1	TRBJ2-7	few	TGCAGCGTTGGGCGGGAGAGGTACGAGCAGTACTTC	CSVGRERYEQYF
-	TRBV7-9	TRBJ1-1	-	TGTGCCAGCGGCCAGGGGACTGAAGCTTTCTTT	CASGQGTEAFF
TRBD1	TRBV29-1	TRBJ2-7	few	TGCAGCGTAGGGACAGGGATCTACGAGCAGTACTTC	CSVGTGIYEQYF
TRBD1	TRBV29-1	TRBJ2-5	many	TGCAGCGTTGAACCACAGGGGAAGGAGACCCAGTACTTC	CSVEPQGKETQYF
-	TRBV6-2/TRBV6-3	TRBJ1-1	few	TGTGCCAGCAGTTACCCCCACCGGGACACATTGAACACTGAAGCTTTCTTT	CASSYPHRDTLNTEAFF
-	TRBV10-3	TRBJ2-6	few	TGTGCCATCAGACAGTTTACGAACTCTGGGGCCAACGTCCTGACTTTC	CAIRQFTNSGANVLTF
-	TRBV25-1	TRBJ2-7	many	TGTGCCACTCGCACTGGTGCATCCTACGAGCAGTACTTC	CATRTGASYEQYF
-	TRBV3-1	TRBJ2-7	-	TGTGCCAGCAGCCGAGAAGGGGGTGGCGAGCAGTACTTC	CASSREGGGEQYF
-	TRBV28	TRBJ2-1	-	TGTGCCAGCAGTCCCCCCGGGGGGCAAATTGAGCAGTTCTTC	CASSPPGGQIEQFF
TRBD1	TRBV5-1	TRBJ2-7	many	TGTGCCAGCAGTCTGACAGGGACCTACGAGCAGTACTTC	CASSLTGTYEQYF
-	TRBV6-5	TRBJ2-3	-	TGTGCCAGCAGTTCCGACCCAAGCGGCGTTGATACGCAGTATTTT	CASSSDPSGVDTQYF
-	TRBV14	TRBJ2-1	-	TGTGCCAGCAGCCTGAGACACGTATCCTACAATGAGCAGTTCTTC	CASSLRHVSYNEQFF
-	TRBV15	TRBJ2-2	few	TGTGCCACCAGCAGAGGAGGACTTACCGGGGAGCTGTTTTTT	CATSRGGLTGELFF
TRBD2	TRBV29-1	TRBJ2-3	-	TGCAGCGTCAGCGGGGTGTTGACAGATACGCAGTATTTT	CSVSGVLTDTQYF